The sequence of this TCR beta chain was determined in a study of response to subunit inactivated influenza vaccine. General observations from the study: New T cells are recruited in small numbers by each seasonal influenza vaccination, according to the authors' suggestion.

Of note for this clonotype: What it binds is not known.

One entry per CDR3 protein results from TCRdb running MiXCR on the RT-PCR reads. The sample includes roughly 780,000 distinct CDR3 sequences, 15% to 20% of them seen just once. Germline-derived CDR1 and CDR2 are LGHNA and YSLEER. There are 15 residues in the CDR3. Between the trimmed V and J ends, which lost 0 bases and 0 bases, there was a span of 6 bases. The origin of this receptor is a man aged 50-60 years who received an inactivated influenza vaccine. The sample was PBMCs from blood, taken about 5 days after vaccination. The genes are TRBV4-3 and TRBJ1-3; D is uncertain. CDR3 in DNA: TGCGCCAGCAGCCAAGACCACACCTCTGGAAACACCATATATTTT. This sequence encodes CASSQDHTSGNTIYF.